The 21 T cell receptor beta chains given below trace back to one sample, sequenced in a study of vaccination and CD4 T cells after COVID-19. These receptors' targets are unknown. Treatment: approximately 10-day PBMC culture with coronavirus spike peptide pools or control peptides (ViraFEST assay). An Oncomine TCR Beta short-read assay was used to sequence the DNA from cultured CD4+ T cells. TCRdb itself ran the PCR reads through MiXCR, one entry per CDR3 protein. The data hold about 20,000 distinct CDR3 sequences, with 40% to 55% observed a single time. The sample consisted of CD4+ T cells from blood, cultured in vitro, taken after SARS-CoV-2 vaccination. Receptors originate from a human donor who had recovered from COVID-19.

This rearrangement joins TRBV7-9 to TRBJ1-5; weak D call: TRBD1 (5 bases). Germline assignment: CDR1 SEHNR and CDR2 FQNEAQ (reference sequence). With 3 bases removed from V and 0 bases from J, the gap between germline ends came to 9 bases. The CDR3 consists of 15 residues. The CDR3 region is CASSFGGNSNQPQHF. The CDR3 DNA follows: TGTGCCAGCAGCTTTGGGGGGAATAGCAATCAGCCCCAGCATTTT.

This clonotype turned up a few times. The chain has TRBV7-8 and TRBJ1-2, with D unclear. The CDR3 contains 12 residues. In germline, CDR1 is SGHVS, CDR2 FQNEAQ. Trimming removed 8 bases from V and 8 bases from J, with 15 bases in between. CDR3: CASGSPGSGYTF. CDR3 DNA sequence: TGTGCCAGCGGTTCACCTGGGTCAGGCTACACCTTC.

This clonotype was picked up a small number of times. J is TRBJ2-3 and V is TRBV15, with 8 positions matching TRBD2. This CDR3 is 15 amino acids long. Trimming at V came to 6 bases and at J to 2 bases, leaving 7 bases not matched to a gene. Germline V CDR1 and CDR2: LNHNV, YYDKDF (reference sequence). In DNA form, the CDR3 reads TGTGCCACCAGAGGAGCGGGGGCCTACACAGATACGCAGTATTTT. Amino acid sequence: CATRGAGAYTDTQYF.

This clonotype was picked up a small number of times. The gene calls are TRBV6-1 and TRBJ1-2, with 7 bases identical to TRBD1. This CDR3 is 13 amino acids long. Germline CDR1 MNHNS, CDR2 SASEGT. Trimming at V came to 6 bases and at J to 7 bases, leaving 8 bases not matched to a gene. Here the CDR3 DNA reads TGTGCCAGCAGGAACAGGGGTTCCGCTGGCTACACCTTC. It yields the protein CASRNRGSAGYTF.

The chain recombines TRBV19 with TRBJ2-3, with D perhaps matching TRBD1 or TRBD2 (5 bases each). The germline V gene encodes CDR1 LNHDA and CDR2 SQIVND (reference sequence). The CDR3 spans 19 residues. V lost 6 bases and J lost 0, with 25 bases in between. The CDR3 is CASSSGAGNSYTSTDTQYF. Here the CDR3 DNA reads TGTGCCAGTAGCTCCGGGGCCGGGAACTCTTATACAAGCACAGATACGCAGTATTTT.

This clonotype was recorded once. This sequence joins TRBV28 and TRBJ2-5; 9 bases are shared with TRBD1. The CDR3 is 15 residues long. Germline V gene data show CDR1 as MDHEN and CDR2 as SYDVKM. Trimming removed 5 bases from V and 4 bases from J; junction bases left unmatched: 8. The chain's CDR3 is CASSGPGQGRETQYF. The DNA of the CDR3 is TGTGCCAGCAGTGGACCGGGACAGGGTAGAGAGACCCAGTACTTC.

This chain links TRBV29-1 with TRBJ1-1; D might be TRBD1 (5 bases). The germline V gene encodes CDR1 SQVTM and CDR2 ANQGSEA. V lost 7 bases, J lost 4 bases, and 19 bases lay in between. The CDR3 is 14 residues long. CDR3 in DNA: TGCAGCGCCGACCCGGTGGGGGTATCCACTGAAGCTTTCTTT. Its translation: CSADPVGVSTEAFF.

This clonotype has only a few counts. The chain combines TRBV6-5 with TRBJ1-5; no reliable D call. This CDR3 contains 12 residues. In germline, CDR1 is MNHEY, CDR2 SVGAGI. Trimming left V 2 bases short and J 7 bases short, with 6 bases between. The CDR3 DNA sequence: TGTGCCAGCAGTTACCCGGGACAGCCCCAGCATTTT. Its translation: CASSYPGQPQHF.

Only a few counts were recorded for this clonotype. One end of the junction varies from germline; a read error may be responsible. The CDR3 nucleotides read TGTGCCAGCAGAGAAGAAGGAGCTAACTATGGCTACACCTTC. Protein: CASREEGANYGYTF. The chain carries TRBV6-1 and TRBJ1-2; D is unresolved. The germline V gene has CDR1 MNHNS and CDR2 SASEGT. The CDR3 is 14 amino acids.

This chain joins TRBV30 and TRBJ1-1, with TRBD1 matching 12 bases. The CDR3 length is 12 residues. Germline lookup yields CDR1 GTSNPN and CDR2 SVGIG (reference sequence). For the CDR3, the DNA is TGTGCTTGGGACAGGGGGCCTGGTGAAGCTTTCTTT. It specifies CAWDRGPGEAFF.

The chain carries TRBV27 and TRBJ2-7; 15 nucleotides line up with TRBD2. This CDR3 contains 18 residues. In germline, CDR1 is MNHEY, CDR2 SMNVEV (reference sequence). V dropped 5 bases and J dropped 0; count of bases not matched to a gene: 8. Here the CDR3 DNA reads TGTGCCAGCAGTCAGCAAGGGACTAGCGGGGGGAGCTCCTACGAGCAGTACTTC. Its translation: CASSQQGTSGGSSYEQYF.

The CDR3 coding sequence is TGCAGTGCCAGGTTGACCTACGAGCAGTACTTC. Protein product: CSARLTYEQYF. This chain links TRBV20-1 with TRBJ2-7; D remains unclear. CDR1 DFQATT and CDR2 SNEGSKA come from the germline V gene (reference sequence). V was clipped by 6 bases and J by 2 bases, with 8 bases between them. CDR3 length equals 11 residues.

This clonotype was seen once. Written as DNA, the CDR3 is TGTGCCAGCAGTTCCCACGGAAAACCAGGCCCATTATACGAGCAGTACTTC. As protein: CASSSHGKPGPLYEQYF. This chain links TRBV6-5 with TRBJ2-7; D not certain. Germline V gene lookup returns CDR1 MNHEY and CDR2 SVGAGI. This CDR3 comprises 17 residues. Deletions cut 4 bases from V and 4 bases from J, with 23 bases between.

This clonotype was observed a few times. The chain links TRBV6-4 to TRBJ1-5, with a tentative D call TRBD1 (5 bases). Germline assignment: CDR1 MRHNA and CDR2 SNTAGT. V was clipped by 4 bases and J by 3 bases, with 13 bases between them. This CDR3 is built from 15 residues. CDR3 region: CASSALQVFNQPQHF. The CDR3 nucleotides are TGTGCCAGCAGTGCCCTACAGGTTTTCAATCAGCCCCAGCATTTT.

V gene TRBV7-9 combines with J gene TRBJ2-1; D is ambiguous. V was clipped by 4 bases and J by 7 bases, with 8 bases between them. The V gene's germline CDR1 is SEHNR and CDR2 FQNEAQ (reference sequence). The CDR3 is 12 amino acids. The CDR3 loop is CASSSQRNEQFF. In DNA form, the CDR3 reads TGTGCCAGCAGCTCTCAACGAAATGAGCAGTTCTTC.

The gene calls are TRBV20-1 and TRBJ1-1; tentatively, D is TRBD1 (6 bases). The CDR3 length is 14 residues. Germline CDR1 DFQATT, CDR2 SNEGSKA (reference sequence). Trimming cost V 5 bases and J 5 bases, with 18 bases left between them. This CDR3 is CSAGRPGEGTEAFF. The CDR3 nucleotides are TGCAGTGCTGGGCGTCCAGGGGAGGGAACTGAAGCTTTCTTT.

This chain joins TRBV20-1 and TRBJ1-3; D gene ambiguous. The V and J ends lost 3 bases and 2 bases respectively, with 8 bases between them. The CDR3 runs 13 residues. Per the germline V gene, CDR1 is DFQATT and CDR2 is SNEGSKA (reference sequence). CDR3 sequence: CSASGMAGNTIYF. CDR3 DNA: TGCAGTGCTAGTGGGATGGCTGGAAACACCATATATTTT.

The J gene is TRBJ1-5, the V gene TRBV5-1; no clear D. Trimming shortened V by 0 bases and J by 1 base, and 8 bases separated the two germline ends. This CDR3 spans 15 amino acids. Looked up from germline, CDR1 is SGHRS and CDR2 is YFSETQ. The CDR3 loop is CASSLGTDSNQPQHF. CDR3 sequence (DNA): TGCGCCAGCAGCTTGGGTACTGACAGCAATCAGCCCCAGCATTTT.

DNA of the CDR3: TGTGCCAGCAGCTTAGTGGGGGGCGGCACTGAAGCTTTCTTT. It codes for CASSLVGGGTEAFF. V gene TRBV7-2 combines with J gene TRBJ1-1; tentative D call: TRBD1 (6 bases). Germline CDR1 and CDR2: SGHTA and FQGNSA. The V gene lost 1 base and the J gene lost 4 bases, with 10 bases spanning the gap. CDR3 length equals 14 residues.

This chain connects TRBV6-1 to TRBJ1-1, with 7 bases matching TRBD1. Germline V gives CDR1 MNHNS, CDR2 SASEGT. CDR3 length: 14 residues. Trimming took 7 bases from V and 1 from J; bases not matched to a gene: 6. CDR3 DNA: TGTGCCAGCACCCAGAGACAGGGGAACACTGAAGCTTTCTTT. This encodes CASTQRQGNTEAFF.

The CDR3 DNA follows: TGTGCCAGCAGTGAAGCGTCAGGCGGGGTAGGTCCCCAGCATTTT. Amino acid sequence: CASSEASGGVGPQHF. The rearrangement uses TRBV6-1 and TRBJ1-5, with no clear D. The CDR3 runs 15 residues. V lost 0 bases and J 10 bases, leaving 16 bases between the germline ends. Germline CDR1 reads MNHNS; CDR2 reads SASEGT.